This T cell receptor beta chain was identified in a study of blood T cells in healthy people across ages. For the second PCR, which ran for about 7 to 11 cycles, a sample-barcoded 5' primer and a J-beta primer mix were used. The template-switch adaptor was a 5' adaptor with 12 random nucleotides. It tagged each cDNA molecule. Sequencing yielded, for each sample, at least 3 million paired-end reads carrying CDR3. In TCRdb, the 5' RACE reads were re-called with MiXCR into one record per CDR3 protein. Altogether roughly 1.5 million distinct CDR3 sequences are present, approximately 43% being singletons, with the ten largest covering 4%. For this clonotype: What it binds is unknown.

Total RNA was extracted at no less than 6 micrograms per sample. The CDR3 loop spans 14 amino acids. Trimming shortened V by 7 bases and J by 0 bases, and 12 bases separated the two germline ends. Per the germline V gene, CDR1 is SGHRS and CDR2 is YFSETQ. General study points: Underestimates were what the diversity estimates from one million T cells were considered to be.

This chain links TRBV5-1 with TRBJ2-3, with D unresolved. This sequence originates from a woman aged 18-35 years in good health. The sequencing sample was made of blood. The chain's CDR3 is CASGPTASTDTQYF. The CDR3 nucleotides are TGCGCCAGCGGCCCGACTGCTAGCACAGATACGCAGTATTTT.